Following are 30 T cell receptor beta chains from one sample sequenced in a study of T-cell reconstitution after alpha-beta-depleted transplantation in children. For TCRbeta, the library was prepared with unique molecular identifiers. TCRdb reprocessed the PCR reads via MiXCR and lists one record per CDR3 protein. The data hold just over 350,000 distinct CDR3 sequences, with about 14% observed a single time. Material: PBMCs, obtained from the stem cell graft. Receptors originate from a human donor who donated a stem cell graft to a child with Fanconi anemia.

This clonotype was seen a handful of times. J is TRBJ1-1 and V is TRBV27; D call uncertain. The V end was cut by 3 bases, the J end by 3 bases, with 8 bases between. This CDR3 spans 13 amino acids. From germline, CDR1 is MNHEY and CDR2 SMNVEV (reference sequence). The CDR3 here is CASSFQLDTEAFF. CDR3 in DNA: TGTGCCAGCAGTTTTCAGCTGGACACTGAAGCTTTCTTT.

This clonotype was found a few times. The chain is built from TRBV20-1 and TRBJ2-1, with 11 bases lining up with TRBD1. V trimming: 6 bases; J trimming: 1 base; junction bases outside the gene matches: 5. The germline V gene has CDR1 DFQATT and CDR2 SNEGSKA (reference sequence). CDR3 length: 15 amino acids. CDR3 amino acids: CSATGQGASYNEQFF. CDR3 DNA sequence: TGCAGTGCCACAGGACAGGGGGCATCCTACAATGAGCAGTTCTTC.

This clonotype has only a few counts. The genes are TRBV12-3 or TRBV12-4 and TRBJ1-2, with D maybe TRBD1 (5 bases). The V and J ends lost 3 bases and 2 bases respectively, with 16 bases between them. The CDR3 length is 16 residues. This CDR3 reads CASSLGLGTLNYGYTF. The DNA for the CDR3 is TGTGCCAGCAGTTTGGGGCTCGGGACCCTGAACTATGGCTACACCTTC.

The chain uses TRBV6-5 and TRBJ1-5; 10 bases are shared with TRBD1. This CDR3 contains 15 residues. Germline values: CDR1 MNHEY, CDR2 SVGAGI. The trim removed 4 bases at V and 4 bases at J, leaving 4 bases unmatched. The CDR3 is CASSSGQGTNQPQHF. The CDR3, as DNA: TGTGCCAGCAGTTCGGGACAGGGGACTAATCAGCCCCAGCATTTT.

This clonotype was observed a few times. The chain uses TRBV4-3 and TRBJ2-5; perhaps TRBD2 as D (6 bases). The length of the CDR3 is 16 residues. Trimming removed 0 bases from V and 0 bases from J, with 11 bases in between. CDR1 and CDR2 from the germline V gene are LGHNA and YSLEER. CDR3 loop: CASSQDTGLYQETQYF. The CDR3, as DNA: TGCGCCAGCAGCCAAGATACGGGACTGTACCAAGAGACCCAGTACTTC.

Many counts were recorded for this clonotype. This rearrangement joins TRBV18 to TRBJ2-1; TRBD1 matches at 8 bases. This CDR3 comprises 13 residues. V lost 3 bases and J lost 6; bases outside the gene matches: 1. Germline-derived CDR1 and CDR2 are KGHSH and LQKENI. The chain's CDR3 is CASSPGQVNEQFF. The CDR3 coding sequence is TGTGCCAGCTCACCGGGACAGGTCAATGAGCAGTTCTTC. Combining the CDR3 with reference TRBV18 and TRBJ2-1 gives the whole variable domain NAGVMQNPRHLVRRRGQEARLRCSPMKGHSHVYWYRQLPEEGLKFMVYLQKENIIDESGMPKERFSAEFPKEGPSILRIQQVVRGDSAAYFCASSPGQVNEQFFGPGTRLTVL.

V and J are TRBV2 and TRBJ2-6; TRBD1 matches 7 bases. V lost 5 bases to trimming and J lost 2 bases; unmatched junction nucleotides: 3. This CDR3 region has 15 residues. The V gene's germline CDR1 is SNHLY and CDR2 FYNNEI. This CDR3 is CASSIDRAGANVLTF. The DNA of the CDR3 is TGTGCCAGCAGTATCGACAGGGCTGGGGCCAACGTCCTGACTTTC.

The chain combines TRBV7-9 with TRBJ2-2, with a weak D call TRBD1 (6 bases). Germline assignment: CDR1 SEHNR and CDR2 FQNEAQ (reference sequence). Trimming removed 6 bases at V and 6 bases at J, with 14 bases between. The CDR3 contains 14 residues. As DNA, the CDR3 is TGTGCCAGCAGGAGGACAGCTGACGCCGGGGAGCTGTTTTTT. Translated: CASRRTADAGELFF.

There are a few counts of this clonotype. V and J are TRBV19 and TRBJ1-2; D perhaps matches TRBD1 (5 bases). CDR3 length: 13 amino acids. Germline V gene sequence: CDR1 LNHDA, CDR2 SQIVND (reference sequence). V was clipped by 4 bases and J by 3 bases, with 9 bases between them. CDR3 loop: CASSNQGYYGYTF. The CDR3 DNA reads TGTGCCAGTAGTAACCAGGGATACTATGGCTACACCTTC.

In this sample, this clonotype turned up a few times. V gene TRBV4-2 combines with J gene TRBJ2-3, with TRBD2 as a possible D gene (6 bases). CDR1 and CDR2 from the germline V gene are LGHNA and YNFKEQ. The CDR3 covers 15 residues. V was clipped by 0 bases and J by 5 bases, with 12 bases between them. The CDR3 protein is CASSQDGTSGDTQYF. The CDR3 coding sequence is TGTGCCAGCAGCCAAGATGGGACTTCGGGAGATACGCAGTATTTT.

The gene calls are TRBV5-1 and TRBJ2-1; D is unclear. CDR3 length: 16 amino acids. Germline CDR1 is SGHRS and CDR2 is YFSETQ. Trimming left V 1 base short and J 0 bases short, with 11 bases between. In DNA, the CDR3 is TGCGCCAGCAGCTTGATCCCACAGAGCTCCTACAATGAGCAGTTCTTC. Its protein is CASSLIPQSSYNEQFF.

The chain joins TRBV18 to TRBJ1-3, with a possible D match to TRBD1 (5 bases). Germline V gene sequence: CDR1 KGHSH, CDR2 LQKENI. V was pared by 2 bases and J by 9 bases, with 14 bases between. The CDR3 runs to 14 residues. The DNA for the CDR3 is TGTGCCAGCTCACCAAACGGACGGGACGGCACCATATATTTT. Translating it yields CASSPNGRDGTIYF.

The V call is TRBV29-1, the J call TRBJ2-2, with TRBD1 identical over 12 bases. The germline V gene encodes CDR1 SQVTM and CDR2 ANQGSEA. CDR3 length: 18 amino acids. V lost 1 base and J lost 5; bases outside the gene matches: 11. CDR3 nucleotide sequence: TGCAGCGTTGAAGGTCGGGGGACAGGGGGCGCAGGGACCGGGGAGCTGTTTTTT. The encoded protein is CSVEGRGTGGAGTGELFF.

The V call is TRBV20-1, the J call TRBJ1-2, with D perhaps TRBD1 (5 bases). This CDR3 region has 16 residues. Germline CDR1 and CDR2: DFQATT and SNEGSKA (reference sequence). V was pared by 5 bases and J by 2 bases, with 21 bases between. The CDR3 region has the DNA TGCAGTGCTGGGGCCAGTATGTCAGGAACGAACTATGGCTACACCTTC. Protein sequence: CSAGASMSGTNYGYTF.

The V gene is TRBV7-2, the J gene TRBJ2-2, with a possible D match to TRBD2 (5 bases). CDR3 length: 14 residues. V lost 1 base and J lost 8, with 11 bases in between. CDR1 and CDR2 from the germline V gene are SGHTA and FQGNSA. The CDR3 DNA is TGTGCCAGCAGCTTAGACCCGCGGGCTGGGGAGCTGTTTTTT. As protein: CASSLDPRAGELFF.

The chain has TRBV7-9 and TRBJ2-1; 10 nucleotides line up with TRBD1. The germline gives CDR1 SEHNR, CDR2 FQNEAQ (reference sequence). This CDR3 spans 17 amino acids. V trimming: 6 bases; J trimming: 8 bases; junction bases outside the gene matches: 16. The CDR3 spells CASRPRAGTGVMDEQFF. CDR3 in DNA: TGTGCCAGCAGACCTAGAGCCGGGACAGGGGTAATGGATGAGCAGTTCTTC. Using reference TRBV7-9 and TRBJ2-1 for the parts outside the CDR3, the full variable domain is DTGVSQNPRHKITKRGQNVTFRCDPISEHNRLYWYRQTLGQGPEFLTYFQNEAQLEKSRLLSDRFSAERPKGSFSTLEIQRTEQGDSAMYLCASRPRAGTGVMDEQFFGPGTRLTVL.

In this sample, this clonotype turned up a few times. The rearrangement links TRBV5-6 to TRBJ1-1, with TRBD1 matching over 9 bases. The CDR3 contains 14 residues. Germline V gene sequence: CDR1 SGHDT, CDR2 YYEEEE. Trimming took 5 bases from V and 3 from J; bases not matched to a gene: 5. CDR3 region: CASRDRGWDTEAFF. Here the CDR3 DNA reads TGTGCCAGCAGGGACAGGGGTTGGGACACTGAAGCTTTCTTT.

The chain couples TRBV20-1 to TRBJ1-5; the D gene is possibly TRBD1 (6 bases). This CDR3 region has 18 residues. CDR1 and CDR2 (germline): DFQATT, SNEGSKA (reference sequence). The V end was cut by 5 bases, the J end by 0 bases, with 23 bases between. Written as DNA, the CDR3 is TGCAGTGCTTCTCCCTCGGGGGGGGCCTTATCTAGCAATCAGCCCCAGCATTTT. Translation gives CSASPSGGALSSNQPQHF.

V gene TRBV5-6 combines with J gene TRBJ2-1, with TRBD2 as a possible D gene (6 bases). The CDR3 has 14 residues. Per the germline V gene, CDR1 is SGHDT and CDR2 is YYEEEE. Between the trimmed V and J ends, which lost 9 bases and 4 bases, there was a span of 17 bases. The CDR3 coding sequence is TGTGCCACCCTTCGGAGGGGCGGGTACAATGAGCAGTTCTTC. Encoded protein: CATLRRGGYNEQFF.

This clonotype was seen at least ten times. This sequence joins TRBV29-1 and TRBJ2-2; 7 bases fit TRBD2. After removal of 6 bases from V and 1 base from J, the junction contained 5 bases not matched to a gene. Germline V gene sequence: CDR1 SQVTM, CDR2 ANQGSEA. The CDR3 is made up of 14 amino acids. The CDR3 DNA follows: TGCAGCGTCACTCTAGCGGTGAACACCGGGGAGCTGTTTTTT. Encoded protein: CSVTLAVNTGELFF.

The sample holds many counts of this clonotype. V usage is TRBV20-1 and J usage is TRBJ1-2, with D maybe TRBD1 (5 bases). The V end was cut by 5 bases, the J end by 6 bases, with 16 bases between. Germline V gene data show CDR1 as DFQATT and CDR2 as SNEGSKA (reference sequence). This CDR3 comprises 13 residues. This chain's CDR3 is CSAGQTTRDGYTF. DNA of the CDR3: TGCAGTGCTGGACAAACGACAAGGGATGGCTACACCTTC.

This clonotype was counted only a few times. The rearrangement uses TRBV6-1 and TRBJ1-1; 7 nucleotides align to TRBD1. CDR3 length equals 13 residues. CDR1 and CDR2 from the germline V gene are MNHNS and SASEGT. The V segment lost 6 bases and the J segment 4 bases; nucleotides outside the gene matches: 5. CDR3 sequence reads: CASRQGVGTEAFF. In DNA, the CDR3 is TGTGCCAGCAGGCAGGGGGTGGGCACTGAAGCTTTCTTT.

The chain recombines TRBV9 with TRBJ2-2, with D tentatively TRBD1 (5 bases). Germline V gives CDR1 SGDLS, CDR2 YYNGEE. There are 15 residues in the CDR3. Trimming left V 3 bases short and J 0 bases short, with 9 bases between. In nucleotides, the CDR3 is TGTGCCAGCAGCGATAGGGGCGCGAACACCGGGGAGCTGTTTTTT. Amino acids: CASSDRGANTGELFF.

This rearrangement joins TRBV5-1 to TRBJ1-2, with D maybe TRBD1 (5 bases). Germline CDR1 reads SGHRS; CDR2 reads YFSETQ. The CDR3 length is 15 residues. Trimming stripped 1 base from V and 1 base from J, with 11 bases between. The CDR3, as DNA: TGCGCCAGCAGCTTGACGACAGCCTTTAACTATGGCTACACCTTC. Encoded protein: CASSLTTAFNYGYTF.

This clonotype was found a few times. The CDR3 sequence: CASSPRRSQETQYF. CDR3 in DNA: TGTGCCAGCTCACCACGACGGAGCCAAGAGACCCAGTACTTC. This chain links TRBV18 with TRBJ2-5, with D hard to call. This CDR3 spans 14 amino acids. CDR1 KGHSH and CDR2 LQKENI come from the germline V gene. V was shortened by 1 base and J by 1 base, with 7 bases between the two germline ends.

This clonotype was counted a few times. This chain connects TRBV5-6 to TRBJ1-2; possibly TRBD1 for D (5 bases). The V and J ends lost 0 bases and 4 bases respectively, with 10 bases between them. There are 14 residues in the CDR3. Germline CDR1 and CDR2: SGHDT and YYEEEE. The chain's CDR3 is CASSLVGVGYGYTF. As DNA, the CDR3 is TGTGCCAGCAGCTTGGTAGGGGTTGGCTATGGCTACACCTTC.

The chain links TRBV7-2 to TRBJ2-5; 7 bases match TRBD1. The CDR3 totals 13 residues. Germline CDR1 SGHTA, CDR2 FQGNSA. V was clipped by 5 bases and J by 13 bases; unmatched bases: 13. This CDR3 is CASSITQQGPGYF. CDR3 nucleotide sequence: TGTGCCAGCAGCATAACACAACAGGGGCCGGGGTACTTC.

The CDR3, as DNA: TGCAGTGCTCTAAAACCACGACAGGGGTGGACTGAAGCTTTCTTT. Its protein product is CSALKPRQGWTEAFF. The chain is built from TRBV20-1 and TRBJ1-1; 8 nucleotides match TRBD1. This CDR3 spans 15 amino acids. CDR1 and CDR2 from the germline V gene are DFQATT and SNEGSKA (reference sequence). V was clipped by 5 bases and J by 5 bases; unmatched bases: 13.

The J gene is TRBJ2-1, the V gene TRBV4-3; TRBD1 might be the D (7 bases). Trimming cost V 0 bases and J 4 bases, with 16 bases left between them. Germline V gene lookup returns CDR1 LGHNA and CDR2 YSLEER. The CDR3 runs 17 residues. For the CDR3, the DNA is TGCGCCAGCAGCCAAGAGCCCAGGGGGGAGATTTACAATGAGCAGTTCTTC. Its translation is CASSQEPRGEIYNEQFF.

This clonotype was seen more than once but under ten times. The V gene is TRBV5-1, the J gene TRBJ2-5; D is uncertain. Germline V CDR1 and CDR2: SGHRS, YFSETQ. V dropped 1 base and J dropped 3 bases, with 13 bases sitting between them. This CDR3 has 15 amino acids. CDR3 sequence (DNA): TGCGCCAGCAGCTTGTCGACGGGCCAAGAAGAGACCCAGTACTTC. It codes for CASSLSTGQEETQYF.